Below, 26 T cell receptor beta chains from the same sample are listed, as sequenced in a study of CD8+ T cells in alopecia areata. Once RNA had been extracted, it was reverse transcribed into cDNA to act as the sequencing template. Sequencing used immunoSEQ multiplex PCR; TCRdb keeps in-frame clones, though not all of them. The repertoire consists of roughly 220,000 clones, with roughly three fifths occurring once and the leading ten covering 0.95% to 1.5%. The treatment was: oral pan-JAK inhibitor, 5-10 mg twice daily. The sample here was CD4+ T cells sorted from blood, taken between weeks 43 and 45, from a patient treated with tofacitinib. The receptors derive from a human donor with alopecia areata.

The CDR3 is CAWSIGTDLYGYTF. The CDR3 bases are TGTGCCTGGAGTATTGGGACAGACTTATATGGCTACACCTTC. The rearrangement links TRBV30 to TRBJ1-2, with 7 bases that match TRBD1. With V trimmed by 2 bases and J by 5 bases, 8 bases remained unmatched. Germline lookup yields CDR1 GTSNPN and CDR2 SVGIG (reference sequence). This CDR3 region has 14 residues.

The chain carries TRBV9 and TRBJ2-5, with D perhaps given as TRBD1 or TRBD2 (5 bases each). The CDR3 has 14 amino acids. Looked up from germline, CDR1 is SGDLS and CDR2 is YYNGEE. Trimming cost V 4 bases and J 2 bases, with 12 bases left between them. The CDR3 here is CASSLGPSQETQYF. The CDR3 coding sequence is TGTGCCAGCAGCCTGGGACCCTCTCAAGAGACCCAGTACTTC.

The chain joins TRBV29-1 to TRBJ2-1; D gene unclear. CDR1 and CDR2 (germline): SQVTM, ANQGSEA. This CDR3 is built from 12 residues. Trimming stripped 6 bases from V and 4 bases from J, with 10 bases between. The CDR3 sequence is CSVIMEYNEQFF. CDR3 in DNA: TGCAGCGTAATTATGGAGTACAATGAGCAGTTCTTC.

This chain connects TRBV30 to TRBJ1-1; D not resolved. V gave up 7 bases and J gave up 7 bases, with 16 bases separating them. The CDR3 runs to 12 residues. Germline loops: CDR1 GTSNPN, CDR2 SVGIG (reference sequence). The CDR3 DNA is TGTGCCTACCGTCTTATGATGGGTGAAGCTTTCTTT. This translates into CAYRLMMGEAFF.

This clone has just a few counts. The junction shows a germline mismatch at one end, possibly a read error. J is TRBJ1-6 and V is TRBV10-3; D is uncertain. Germline loops: CDR1 ENHRY, CDR2 SYGVKD. The CDR3 loop spans 11 amino acids. In DNA form, the CDR3 reads TGTGCCACCAGTCAGGATTCACCCCTCCACTTT. This gives the protein CATSQDSPLHF.

The sample holds a few counts of this clone. The chain links TRBV30 to TRBJ2-1, with 8 bases identical to TRBD1. The V segment lost 3 bases and the J segment 8 bases; nucleotides outside the gene matches: 9. This CDR3 comprises 14 residues. Germline V gives CDR1 GTSNPN, CDR2 SVGIG (reference sequence). The CDR3 spells CAWRARTGPDEQFF. The CDR3 coding sequence is TGTGCCTGGAGGGCCAGGACAGGGCCGGATGAGCAGTTCTTC. Full variable domain (remainder filled in from reference TRBV30 and TRBJ2-1): SQTIHQWPATLVQPVGSPLSLECTVEGTSNPNLYWYRQAAGRGLQLLFYSVGIGQISSEVPQNLSASRPQDRQFILSSKKLLLSDSGFYLCAWRARTGPDEQFFGPGTRLTVL.

This chain connects TRBV12-5 to TRBJ1-1, with D tentatively TRBD1 (6 bases). Trimming left V 2 bases short and J 6 bases short, with 10 bases between. Germline V CDR1 and CDR2: LGHNT, FRNRAP. The CDR3 loop spans 13 amino acids. CDR3 in amino acids: CASGLSRGAEAFF. CDR3 sequence (DNA): TGTGCTAGTGGTTTGTCCAGGGGCGCTGAAGCTTTCTTT.

The rearrangement uses TRBV5-1 and TRBJ1-2; possibly TRBD1 for D (5 bases). V was shortened by 0 bases and J by 6 bases, with 9 bases between the two germline ends. The CDR3 runs to 13 residues. Germline V lookup: CDR1 SGHRS, CDR2 YFSETQ. The CDR3 protein is CASSLELGDGYTF. CDR3 sequence (DNA): TGCGCCAGCAGCTTGGAGTTAGGGGATGGCTACACCTTC.

The V and J genes are TRBV11-2 and TRBJ2-1; D is ambiguous. Trimming pared 1 base from V and 12 bases from J, leaving 7 bases between. CDR1 SGHAT and CDR2 FQNNGV come from the germline V gene. The CDR3 runs to 11 residues. For the CDR3, the DNA is TGTGCCAGCAGCTTAGGGGTTGGGCAGTTCTTC. This sequence encodes CASSLGVGQFF.

The V call is TRBV27, the J call TRBJ2-3, with TRBD2 matching over 11 bases. Per the germline V gene, CDR1 is MNHEY and CDR2 is SMNVEV (reference sequence). This CDR3 contains 16 residues. Germline trimming cut 5 bases from V and 0 bases from J; bases unmatched to any gene: 4. Here the CDR3 DNA reads TGTGCCAGCAGTCTAGCGGGGGGCCCAAGCACAGATACGCAGTATTTT. Protein sequence: CASSLAGGPSTDTQYF.

The gene calls are TRBV5-1 and TRBJ2-5; 10 bases match TRBD2. Germline assignment: CDR1 SGHRS and CDR2 YFSETQ. This CDR3 is 17 amino acids long. Trimming removed 0 bases from V and 2 bases from J; junction bases left unmatched: 7. CDR3 in amino acids: CASSLVASGGEQETQYF. The CDR3, as DNA: TGCGCCAGCAGCTTGGTGGCTAGCGGGGGAGAACAAGAGACCCAGTACTTC.

The V and J genes are TRBV6-5 and TRBJ1-2; no firm D call. Germline CDR1 reads MNHEY; CDR2 reads SVGAGI. V gave up 2 bases and J gave up 7 bases, with 11 bases separating them. The CDR3 extends over 13 amino acids. The CDR3 protein is CASSYNRRGGYTF. DNA of the CDR3: TGTGCCAGCAGTTACAACCGGCGTGGTGGCTACACCTTC.

The chain joins TRBV25-1 to TRBJ1-1; no definite D call. Germline loops: CDR1 MGHDK, CDR2 SYGVNS. Trimming took off 10 bases at V and 2 bases at J, with 17 bases between the two ends. The CDR3 spans 14 residues. This CDR3 reads CATRRPGTNTEAFF. CDR3 sequence (DNA): TGTGCCACCCGCCGTCCAGGAACCAACACTGAAGCTTTCTTT.

V usage is TRBV27 and J usage is TRBJ1-2, with a tentative D call TRBD1 (5 bases). The CDR3 consists of 12 residues. In germline, CDR1 is MNHEY, CDR2 SMNVEV (reference sequence). V was pared by 4 bases and J by 8 bases, with 11 bases between. In DNA, the CDR3 is TGTGCCAGCAGTTCCTATGGGGGGGGCTACACCTTC. Its translation: CASSSYGGGYTF.

The rearrangement links TRBV4-1 to TRBJ2-7; tentatively, D is TRBD1 (5 bases). CDR1 MGHRA and CDR2 YSYEKL come from the germline V gene. There are 15 residues in the CDR3. V was pared by 1 base and J by 2 bases, with 12 bases between. CDR3 loop: CASSQVLGATYEQYF. CDR3 sequence (DNA): TGCGCCAGCAGCCAAGTCCTAGGGGCCACCTACGAGCAGTACTTC.

This clone was seen a handful of times. Mismatch with germline at one junction end may stem from a read error. The genes are TRBV11-2 and TRBJ2-7; no reliable D call. This CDR3 contains 12 residues. The germline CDR1 and CDR2 sequences are SGHAT and FQNNGV. CDR3 residues: CASSFSRPAVDF. CDR3 DNA: TGTGCCAGCAGCTTCAGCAGACCTGCAGTAGACTTC.

This clone was counted between two and nine times. The J gene is TRBJ2-5, the V gene TRBV11-2; no definite D call. Trimming took off 4 bases at V and 3 bases at J, with 9 bases between the two ends. The germline CDR1 and CDR2 sequences are SGHAT and FQNNGV. This CDR3 is 13 amino acids long. CDR3 in amino acids: CASSSSTEETQYF. CDR3 DNA: TGTGCCAGCAGCTCCTCTACTGAAGAGACCCAGTACTTC.

V usage is TRBV7-3 and J usage is TRBJ2-1; 8 bases fit TRBD2. This CDR3 region has 16 residues. Germline CDR1 and CDR2: SGHTA and FQGTGA. V lost 0 bases, J lost 4 bases, and 5 bases stayed unmatched. The CDR3 reads CASSLTPSGGYNEQFF. The CDR3 DNA reads as TGTGCCAGCAGCTTAACCCCCAGCGGGGGTTACAATGAGCAGTTCTTC. The whole variable domain, filled in from reference TRBV7-3 and TRBJ2-1, reads GAGVSQTPSNKVTEKGKYVELRCDPISGHTALYWYRQSLGQGPEFLIYFQGTGAADDSGLPNDRFFAVRPEGSVSTLKIQRTERGDSAVYLCASSLTPSGGYNEQFFGPGTRLTVL.

In this sample, this clone turned up once. The chain carries TRBV4-2 and TRBJ1-2; 7 bases line up with TRBD1. This CDR3 has 15 residues. V was pared by 0 bases and J by 5 bases, with 6 bases of the junction left unmatched. From germline, CDR1 is LGHNA and CDR2 YNFKEQ. The CDR3 region is CASSQEGRGNYGYTF. CDR3 DNA sequence: TGTGCCAGCAGCCAAGAGGGCAGGGGGAATTATGGCTACACCTTC.

The J gene is TRBJ2-2, the V gene TRBV6-6; possibly TRBD1 for D (8 bases). The germline CDR1 and CDR2 sequences are MNHNY and SVGAGI (reference sequence). Trimming stripped 5 bases from V and 6 bases from J, with 16 bases between. The CDR3 consists of 15 residues. The CDR3, as DNA: TGTGCCAGCAGTGGGCCCACAGGGGGGGCCGGGGAGCTGTTTTTT. It translates to CASSGPTGGAGELFF.

The chain couples TRBV6-6 to TRBJ1-1, with D unclear. CDR3 size: 14 residues. Trimming pared 6 bases from V and 1 base from J, leaving 12 bases between. Per the germline V gene, CDR1 is MNHNY and CDR2 is SVGAGI (reference sequence). Written as DNA, the CDR3 is TGTGCCAGCAGGAAAGAGTGGGGGAACACTGAAGCTTTCTTT. Translated, it gives CASRKEWGNTEAFF.

This clone came up a few times. This sequence joins TRBV18 and TRBJ2-2, with no clear D. The V gene's germline CDR1 is KGHSH and CDR2 LQKENI. V gave up 3 bases and J gave up 4 bases, with 6 bases separating them. The CDR3 has 13 amino acids. CDR3 loop: CASSPPFTGELFF. In DNA form, the CDR3 reads TGTGCCAGCTCACCTCCATTCACCGGGGAGCTGTTTTTT. Full variable domain (missing parts from reference TRBV18 and TRBJ2-2): NAGVMQNPRHLVRRRGQEARLRCSPMKGHSHVYWYRQLPEEGLKFMVYLQKENIIDESGMPKERFSAEFPKEGPSILRIQQVVRGDSAAYFCASSPPFTGELFFGEGSRLTVL.

This chain uses TRBV27 with TRBJ2-7, with D possibly TRBD1 on 6 matching bases. With 3 bases removed from V and 8 bases from J, the gap between germline ends came to 17 bases. The germline gives CDR1 MNHEY, CDR2 SMNVEV (reference sequence). This CDR3 is built from 14 residues. The CDR3 coding sequence is TGTGCCAGCAGTTTTAGGCAGGGGAAGGTCCAGCAGTACTTC. This codes for CASSFRQGKVQQYF.

Worth noting for this clone: At one of its ends the junction is not consistent with the germline gene, which may arise from a read error. The chain couples TRBV7-2 to TRBJ2-7, with D uncertain. The CDR3 extends over 16 amino acids. Germline lookup yields CDR1 SGHTA and CDR2 FQGNSA. The CDR3 nucleotides are TGTGCCAGCAGCGTAGCTGACTCCACCATCCTCTACGAGCAGTACTTC. This sequence encodes CASSVADSTILYEQYF.

Many counts were recorded for this clone. The V and J genes are TRBV5-1 and TRBJ2-3; tentatively, D is TRBD1 or TRBD2 (5 bases each). The germline V gene has CDR1 SGHRS and CDR2 YFSETQ. The CDR3 loop spans 15 amino acids. With 4 bases removed from V and 5 bases from J, the gap between germline ends came to 17 bases. CDR3 residues: CASSLRGTDRDTQYF. The CDR3 DNA reads as TGCGCCAGCAGCCTGAGGGGCACAGACAGAGATACGCAGTATTTT.

This clone was seen only a few times. V is TRBV10-3 and J is TRBJ2-1; D possibly corresponds to TRBD2 (5 bases). V gave up 3 bases and J gave up 7 bases, with 16 bases separating them. CDR3 length: 15 residues. Germline CDR1 and CDR2: ENHRY and SYGVKD. DNA of the CDR3: TGTGCCATCAGTGACTCCAGTCCCTCGGGGAATGAGCAGTTCTTC. Its protein product is CAISDSSPSGNEQFF.